This is a list of T cell receptor beta chains from one sample in a study of vaccination and CD4 T cells after COVID-19. No cognate antigen is known for these TCRs. Each CDR3 protein gets one entry after TCRdb re-called the PCR reads with MiXCR. The sample holds around 10,000 distinct CDR3 sequences, roughly 60% seen once. The sample taken for sequencing was CD4+ T cells from blood, cultured in vitro. Source of these receptors: a human donor who had recovered from COVID-19. Each CDR3 is given with its conserved first and last residue. The order of the fields is V gene, D gene, clone size, J gene, CDR3 protein, CDR3 DNA. The D gene is left open where the match is weak. Clone size is stated in some rows and not others, as once, few, many or a class when expanded.

TRBV20-1	.	.	TRBJ1-2	CSAPFFGYTF	TGCAGTGCTCCCTTTTTTGGCTACACCTTC
TRBV27	TRBD1	.	TRBJ1-6	CASSPITGVPTYNSPPHF	TGTGCCAGCAGTCCAATCACAGGGGTACCAACCTATAATTCACCCCCCCACTTT
TRBV6-4	TRBD2	.	TRBJ2-3	CASSEREGRDTQYF	TGTGCCAGCAGTGAGCGGGAGGGCCGAGATACGCAGTATTTT
TRBV20-1	TRBD1	few	TRBJ1-6	CSAGQGDESPLHF	TGCAGTGCTGGACAGGGGGACGAATCACCCCTCCACTTT
TRBV7-2	.	.	TRBJ1-5	CASSLVGGQPQHF	TGTGCCAGCAGCTTAGTGGGGGGACAGCCCCAGCATTTT
TRBV10-3	.	.	TRBJ1-2	CAISERVEDTGYTF	TGTGCCATCAGTGAGAGAGTCGAAGATACGGGCTACACCTTC
TRBV20-1	.	.	TRBJ1-5	CSAPPSWQDNQPQHF	TGCAGTGCTCCCCCCTCCTGGCAGGACAATCAGCCCCAGCATTTT
TRBV27	TRBD1	.	TRBJ1-1	CASSLGTGDMNTEAFF	TGTGCCAGCAGTTTGGGGACAGGGGACATGAACACTGAAGCTTTCTTT
TRBV27	TRBD1	few	TRBJ1-5	CASSRTGASGQPQHF	TGTGCCAGCAGTCGGACAGGGGCAAGTGGGCAGCCCCAGCATTTT
TRBV6-4	TRBD1	.	TRBJ2-7	CASSLRQGSEYEQYF	TGTGCCAGCAGTTTGAGACAGGGATCCGAGTACGAGCAGTACTTC
TRBV20-1	.	.	TRBJ2-7	CSAQAGPSYEQYF	TGCAGTGCCCAGGCGGGGCCTTCCTACGAGCAGTACTTC
TRBV6-1	TRBD2	.	TRBJ2-7	CASKTSGTYEQYF	TGTGCCAGCAAAACTAGCGGCACCTACGAGCAGTACTTC
TRBV7-6	.	.	TRBJ2-7	CTSSLGAGTYEQYF	TGTACCAGCAGCTTAGGGGCAGGGACTTACGAGCAGTACTTC
TRBV6-2/TRBV6-3	.	few	TRBJ1-5	CASSYNTPAGPQHF	TGTGCCAGCAGTTACAATACGCCTGCTGGGCCCCAGCATTTT
TRBV6-2/TRBV6-3	TRBD1	.	TRBJ2-1	CASNDRGRYNEQFF	TGTGCCAGCAACGACAGGGGACGCTACAATGAGCAGTTCTTC
TRBV7-9	.	.	TRBJ2-7	CASSLETGPYEQYF	TGTGCCAGCAGCCTTGAAACAGGGCCCTACGAGCAGTACTTC
TRBV23-1	.	.	TRBJ1-2	CASRGGASSGYTF	TGCGCCAGCAGGGGGGGCGCCTCTTCCGGCTACACCTTC
TRBV28	TRBD1	.	TRBJ1-1	CASSLRRGQGSRAFF	TGTGCCAGCAGTTTAAGAAGGGGACAGGGGAGTAGGGCTTTCTTT
TRBV5-4	TRBD1	.	TRBJ2-1	CASSLTGGNEQFF	TGTGCCAGCAGCCTGACAGGGGGCAATGAGCAGTTCTTC
TRBV15	.	few	TRBJ1-2	CATSRDGREPNYGYTF	TGTGCCACCAGCAGAGATGGACGGGAGCCTAACTATGGCTACACCTTC
TRBV6-4	.	.	TRBJ1-2	CASRDTTNYGYTF	TGTGCCAGCCGGGACACCACTAACTATGGCTACACCTTC
TRBV7-9	.	few	TRBJ1-2	CASSLQVNYGYTF	TGTGCCAGCAGCTTACAGGTGAACTATGGCTACACCTTC
TRBV15	.	.	TRBJ2-5	CATSLPMPGETQYF	TGTGCCACCAGCCTCCCCATGCCCGGGGAGACCCAGTACTTC